The clone carrying this TCR beta chain was picked up many times. The TCR beta CDR3 regions underwent amplification using RNA transcripts as the source. In the first-round RT-PCR of the TCR CDR3, the HTBI primer set was used. TCRdb redid the calling of the multiplex PCR reads with MiXCR, one entry per CDR3 protein. This sample has about 350,000 distinct CDR3 sequences; approximately 14% occur once, and the top ten carry roughly 25%. The sample belongs to a study of T cells in Graves' hyperthyroidism and ophthalmopathy. The V and J ends lost 6 bases and 6 bases, in that order; junction bases with no gene match: 9. Germline V CDR1 and CDR2: MDHEN, SYDVKM. This CDR3 comprises 14 residues.

This clonotype was obtained from a woman between 25 and 40 years old with Graves' hyperthyroidism. Material for sequencing was blood. V usage is TRBV28 and J usage is TRBJ2-3; 7 bases align to TRBD1. CDR3 nucleotides: TGTGCCAGCAGCCCTCACAGGGGTTCGGATACGCAGTATTTT. It encodes CASSPHRGSDTQYF.